These 16 T cell receptor beta chains were sequenced from one sample in a study of blood T cell repertoires in COVID-19. Only in-frame clones appear in the TCRdb table, and some are missing; sequencing was by immunoSEQ multiplex PCR. Found here are roughly 350,000 clones, around nine tenths of them singletons; the top ten hold less than 3.5%. The sequenced material came from peripheral blood. These receptors were taken from a young woman who had recovered from COVID-19.

The V gene is TRBV11-2, the J gene TRBJ1-6; TRBD1 is a possible D gene (6 bases). Germline V gene sequence: CDR1 SGHAT, CDR2 FQNNGV. The CDR3 is made up of 13 amino acids. The V end lost 5 bases, the J end lost 14 bases, and 16 bases lay between the germline ends. The chain's CDR3 is CASSPERGGTLHF. CDR3 in DNA: TGTGCCAGCAGCCCAGAGAGGGGGGGAACCCTCCACTTT.

This clone was counted a few times. The rearrangement joins TRBV2 to TRBJ1-3; TRBD1 matches at 8 bases. There are 16 residues in the CDR3. Germline V lookup: CDR1 SNHLY, CDR2 FYNNEI. Trimming cost V 7 bases and J 2 bases; bases outside gene matches: 10. The CDR3 DNA follows: TGTGCCAGCACTACAGGGGGTTTGTTGGCTGGAAACACCATATATTTT. As protein: CASTTGGLLAGNTIYF.

The rearrangement links TRBV25-1 to TRBJ2-1; D may be TRBD2 (7 bases). The germline V and J ends were trimmed by 4 bases and 4 bases, with 17 bases remaining between them. CDR3 length: 16 residues. Looked up from germline, CDR1 is MGHDK and CDR2 is SYGVNS. The CDR3 bases are TGTGCCAGCAGTGGGCCGGGGGGCGGACGATACAATGAGCAGTTCTTC. Its translation: CASSGPGGGRYNEQFF.

This rearrangement joins TRBV9 to TRBJ2-1; 8 positions match TRBD2. The trim removed 0 bases at V and 0 bases at J, leaving 11 bases unmatched. The CDR3 runs 19 residues. CDR1 and CDR2 (germline): SGDLS, YYNGEE. CDR3 coding DNA: TGTGCCAGCAGCGTAGTGCCTAGCGGGCCGATGAGCTCCTACAATGAGCAGTTCTTC. It codes for CASSVVPSGPMSSYNEQFF. The full variable domain, completed using reference TRBV9 and TRBJ2-1, is DSGVTQTPKHLITATGQRVTLRCSPRSGDLSVYWYQQSLDQGLQFLIQYYNGEERAKGNILERFSAQQFPDLHSELNLSSLELGDSALYFCASSVVPSGPMSSYNEQFFGPGTRLTVL.

The chain uses TRBV6-6 and TRBJ2-1; TRBD2 aligns across 10 bases. The CDR3 is made up of 16 amino acids. The germline V gene encodes CDR1 MNHNY and CDR2 SVGAGI (reference sequence). The V segment lost 2 bases and the J segment 8 bases; nucleotides outside the gene matches: 9. CDR3 sequence (DNA): TGTGCCAGCAGTTACGGTCCTAGCGGGAGAGGCGATGAGCAGTTCTTC. Translating it yields CASSYGPSGRGDEQFF.

The V call is TRBV6-2 or TRBV6-3, the J call TRBJ1-2, with D possibly being TRBD1 (6 bases). There are 15 residues in the CDR3. The germline gives CDR1 MNHEY, CDR2 SVGEGT. Trimming shortened V by 2 bases and J by 5 bases, and 15 bases separated the two germline ends. The CDR3 region has the DNA TGTGCCAGCAGTTACCCTGCCGTCAGGGGTTATGGCTACACCTTC. Residues: CASSYPAVRGYGYTF.

The chain combines TRBV28 with TRBJ2-2, with 9 bases matching TRBD2. Germline V gene sequence: CDR1 MDHEN, CDR2 SYDVKM. The CDR3 contains 16 residues. J gave up 1 base and V 5 bases, and 5 bases lay outside the gene matches. The chain's CDR3 is CASSPRLAENTGELFF. The CDR3 nucleotides read TGTGCCAGCAGTCCACGACTAGCGGAGAACACCGGGGAGCTGTTTTTT.

V and J are TRBV11-3 and TRBJ2-5; TRBD2 is a possible D gene (5 bases). Germline CDR1 SGHNT, CDR2 YENEEA. The CDR3 extends over 17 amino acids. Trimming stripped 5 bases from V and 2 bases from J, with 21 bases between. The CDR3: CASSERLAARGQETQYF. The CDR3 DNA is TGTGCCAGCAGCGAACGGCTGGCGGCTAGAGGGCAAGAGACCCAGTACTTC.

The chain carries TRBV7-2 and TRBJ2-1; TRBD2 aligns across 9 bases. Trimming at V came to 4 bases and at J to 11 bases, leaving 6 bases not matched to a gene. The CDR3 runs to 13 residues. Germline V gene sequence: CDR1 SGHTA, CDR2 FQGNSA. For the CDR3, the DNA is TGTGCCAGCAGCTCCCTCACTAGCGGGCAGCAGTTCTTC. It yields the protein CASSSLTSGQQFF.

V gene TRBV6-5 combines with J gene TRBJ2-1; 10 bases agree with TRBD2. Germline loops: CDR1 MNHEY, CDR2 SVGAGI. With V trimmed by 7 bases and J by 4 bases, 7 bases remained unmatched. The CDR3 loop spans 15 amino acids. The CDR3 protein is CASNKLAGSYNEQFF. The CDR3 DNA sequence: TGTGCCAGCAACAAACTAGCGGGGTCTTACAATGAGCAGTTCTTC.

The chain combines TRBV28 with TRBJ1-3; a weak D match, TRBD1 (6 bases). The CDR3 has 15 amino acids. Trimming shortened V by 6 bases and J by 3 bases, and 15 bases separated the two germline ends. Germline-derived CDR1 and CDR2 are MDHEN and SYDVKM. CDR3 in DNA: TGTGCCAGCAGCATGAGGGGGTCGGTTGGAAACACCATATATTTT. Translating it yields CASSMRGSVGNTIYF. Full variable domain (remainder filled in from reference TRBV28 and TRBJ1-3): DVKVTQSSRYLVKRTGEKVFLECVQDMDHENMFWYRQDPGLGLRLIYFSYDVKMKEKGDIPEGYSVSREKKERFSLILESASTNQTSMYLCASSMRGSVGNTIYFGEGSWLTVV.

This rearrangement joins TRBV27 to TRBJ1-2; 7 nucleotides align to TRBD1. Germline lookup yields CDR1 MNHEY and CDR2 SMNVEV (reference sequence). This CDR3 spans 15 amino acids. Trimming removed 3 bases from V and 2 bases from J; junction bases left unmatched: 6. The CDR3 loop is CASSFIGGNNYGYTF. Written as DNA, the CDR3 is TGTGCCAGCAGTTTCATAGGGGGCAACAACTATGGCTACACCTTC.

The table lists this clone with a count of one. The chain carries TRBV9 and TRBJ1-2; 12 nucleotides agree with TRBD1. The CDR3 sequence is 15 residues long. The ends lost 1 base at V and 6 bases at J; junction bases unmatched: 4. In germline, CDR1 is SGDLS, CDR2 YYNGEE. CDR3 amino acids: CASSVRDRGLNGYTF. The CDR3 region has the DNA TGTGCCAGCAGCGTACGGGACAGGGGGCTTAATGGCTACACCTTC. The full variable domain, rest sourced from reference TRBV9 and TRBJ1-2, is DSGVTQTPKHLITATGQRVTLRCSPRSGDLSVYWYQQSLDQGLQFLIQYYNGEERAKGNILERFSAQQFPDLHSELNLSSLELGDSALYFCASSVRDRGLNGYTFGSGTRLTVV.

The chain uses TRBV6-1 and TRBJ2-4; 9 nucleotides line up with TRBD2. Germline V lookup: CDR1 MNHNS, CDR2 SASEGT. V dropped 3 bases and J dropped 7; count of bases not matched to a gene: 7. The CDR3 spans 15 residues. The CDR3 region is CASSEFSGSWNIQYF. CDR3 coding DNA: TGTGCCAGCAGTGAGTTTAGCGGGAGCTGGAACATTCAGTACTTC.

The chain has TRBV5-1 and TRBJ2-2; no firm D call. CDR3 size: 14 residues. The germline V gene has CDR1 SGHRS and CDR2 YFSETQ. Trimming stripped 0 bases from V and 2 bases from J, with 5 bases between. Here the CDR3 DNA reads TGCGCCAGCAGCTTGGTCCTAAACACCGGGGAGCTGTTTTTT. Its protein is CASSLVLNTGELFF.

The chain couples TRBV18 to TRBJ2-1, with a possible D match to TRBD2 (6 bases). Trimming removed 2 bases at V and 4 bases at J, with 12 bases between. Germline CDR1 and CDR2: KGHSH and LQKENI. The CDR3 consists of 15 residues. The CDR3 sequence: CASSPELARYNEQFF. The CDR3 nucleotides are TGTGCCAGCTCACCAGAGCTAGCGAGATACAATGAGCAGTTCTTC.